This record looks at one T cell receptor beta chain sequence and its context. Its target is unknown. The assay was immunoSEQ multiplex PCR, and TCRdb's table has in-frame clones only and misses some. The table lists 42,000 or so clones, around 90% of them singletons. The data were taken from a study of T cells after posttransplantation cyclophosphamide. Study results and limitations: TRB clonality was highly associated with recipient CMV seropositivity and reactivation.

A marrow graft followed busulfan-fludarabine conditioning, with cyclophosphamide on days +3 and +4. The germline V gene encodes CDR1 MNHNY and CDR2 SVGAGI (reference sequence). The CDR3 is 13 residues long. V was pared by 4 bases and J by 7 bases, with 8 bases between. V and J are TRBV6-6 and TRBJ1-6; D ambiguous. The clonotype comes from a male patient aged 55 to 69 who received an allogeneic stem cell transplant from a related donor and was CMV-positive. The graft donor may have contributed some T cells. This specimen was PBMCs, taken 60 to 65 days after allogeneic stem cell transplant with posttransplant cyclophosphamide. As DNA, the CDR3 is TGTGCCAGCAGTTGGAGTAAGAATTCACCCCTCCACTTT. Translating gives CASSWSKNSPLHF.